The T cell receptor (beta chain) described here comes from a study of blood T cell repertoires in COVID-19. The CDR3 length is 15 residues. The germline gives CDR1 SEHNR, CDR2 FQNEAQ (reference sequence). V trimming: 4 bases; J trimming: 4 bases; junction bases outside the gene matches: 7. Data came from immunoSEQ multiplex PCR; TCRdb stores just in-frame clones and leaves some out. The sample has some 340,000 clones, 85% seen once. The rearrangement joins TRBV7-9 to TRBJ1-1, with 9 nucleotides matching TRBD1. Input material: peripheral blood. This TCR was sampled from a woman in her late teens or twenties with acute or convalescent COVID-19. CDR3 residues: CASSSPDRGRTEAFF. DNA for the CDR3: TGTGCCAGCAGCTCCCCGGACAGGGGTCGCACTGAAGCTTTCTTT.